This passage covers 6 T cell receptor beta chains from one sample sequenced in a study of beta chain features in type 1 diabetes. Investigators reverse transcribed all isolated RNA, so they sequenced expressed TCRB transcripts. The method was immunoSEQ multiplex PCR; TCRdb's version includes in-frame clones alone and lacks a portion of them. The table shows under 450,000 clones, with more than 11% occurring only once. Sequencing input: naive CD4+ T cells from blood. The origin of the receptors is a man aged 25-45 years in good health.

As DNA, the CDR3 is TGTGCCAGCAGCGAACATAGGAAGAGGACCCAGTACTTC. Translating it yields CASSEHRKRTQYF. The rearrangement joins TRBV7-2 to TRBJ2-5; D remains ambiguous. Germline V gene data show CDR1 as SGHTA and CDR2 as FQGNSA. The V and J ends lost 5 bases and 7 bases respectively, with 14 bases between them. The CDR3 spans 13 residues.

This chain links TRBV15 with TRBJ2-1; D unclear. Trimming left V 4 bases short and J 7 bases short, with 20 bases between. Germline V gene sequence: CDR1 LNHNV, CDR2 YYDKDF (reference sequence). The length of the CDR3 is 16 residues. CDR3: CATSIPPGPVTNEQFF. The CDR3 DNA sequence: TGTGCCACCAGCATCCCTCCCGGCCCAGTAACAAATGAGCAGTTCTTC.

The chain links TRBV4-3 to TRBJ2-4; weak D call: TRBD1 (6 bases). The CDR3 runs to 15 residues. Trimming took off 4 bases at V and 9 bases at J, with 19 bases between the two ends. Per the germline V gene, CDR1 is LGHNA and CDR2 is YSLEER. In DNA, the CDR3 is TGCGCCAGCAGCCGGCAACAGGGCGATGTTGGCATTCAGTACTTC. Its protein is CASSRQQGDVGIQYF.

This clone was seen more than once but under ten times. The CDR3 nucleotides are TGTGCCAGCAGCGTAGGGCTAGCGGGAGGGCCTTGGCATGAGCAGTTCTTC. This codes for CASSVGLAGGPWHEQFF. This chain links TRBV9 with TRBJ2-1; 12 positions match TRBD2. V lost 0 bases, J lost 8 bases, and 9 bases stayed unmatched. This CDR3 region has 17 residues. The germline V gene has CDR1 SGDLS and CDR2 YYNGEE.

This sequence joins TRBV10-3 and TRBJ1-6; D is unclear. Per the germline V gene, CDR1 is ENHRY and CDR2 is SYGVKD. The CDR3 extends over 13 amino acids. V was shortened by 10 bases and J by 9 bases, with 16 bases between the two germline ends. The CDR3 coding sequence is TGTGCCACCAATGGGGTAGAGGGTTCACCCCTCCACTTT. Amino acids: CATNGVEGSPLHF.

This clone was recorded at least ten times. The rearrangement links TRBV29-1 to TRBJ1-1; D unresolved. Germline V gene sequence: CDR1 SQVTM, CDR2 ANQGSEA. V lost 6 bases and J lost 8, with 16 bases in between. CDR3 length: 12 residues. CDR3 region: CSVLTAGEEAFF. CDR3 nucleotides: TGCAGCGTCCTCACGGCAGGAGAAGAAGCTTTCTTT.